This TCR beta chain was captured in a study of T cells in Graves' hyperthyroidism and ophthalmopathy. Study findings and constraints: Blood also held most thyroid clonotypes expanded beyond 0.001.

The CDR3 sequence is 16 residues long. CDR1 is DFQATT, CDR2 SNEGSKA, per germline (reference sequence). V shed 4 bases, J shed 2 bases, and the junction held 9 bases outside the gene matches. What was amplified from RNA transcripts were TCR beta CDR3 regions. With the HTBI primer set, the TCR CDR3 went through a first round of RT-PCR. One entry per CDR3 protein, called by TCRdb with MiXCR from the multiplex PCR reads. The repertoire holds 640,000 or so distinct CDR3 sequences, with around 14% as singletons. This clonotype was seen only a few times. The antigen is undetermined. Clinicians diagnosed patients from clinical symptoms, serum thyroxine and TRAb, thyroid ultrasound and orbital computed tomography.

The chain combines TRBV20-1 with TRBJ2-3; 10 bases agree with TRBD2. Sequenced: blood. The sequence was collected from a woman aged 18 to 35 with Graves' ophthalmopathy. The DNA of the CDR3 is TGCAGTGCTATTTCACTAGCGGGAAGCCCCACAGATACGCAGTATTTT. This translates into CSAISLAGSPTDTQYF.